This TCR beta chain derives from a study of T cells in Graves' hyperthyroidism and ophthalmopathy. An absence of ophthalmopathy progression within 18 months meant stable Graves' hyperthyroidism. Newly diagnosed patients aged 18 to 65 had hyperthyroidism of under 2 months' duration. The germline V gene has CDR1 SGHAT and CDR2 FQNNGV. This CDR3 has 18 amino acids. Unmatched junction bases numbered 11, after V lost 2 bases and J lost 4 bases. Authors of the study amplified TCR beta CDR3 regions from RNA transcripts. First-round RT-PCR targeting the TCR CDR3 was performed with the HTBI primer set. TCRdb re-derived calls from the multiplex PCR reads in MiXCR, one entry per CDR3 protein. This sample has approximately 530,000 distinct CDR3 sequences; 16% occur once, and the top ten carry 18%. In its sample, this clonotype was seen many times.

The sample was blood. This clonotype originated in a woman aged 18-29 years with Graves' hyperthyroidism. This chain joins TRBV11-2 and TRBJ2-3; TRBD2 agrees at 11 bases. CDR3 region: CASSLLLAGGGAPDTQYF. CDR3 DNA sequence: TGTGCCAGCAGCTTACTCCTAGCGGGGGGCGGCGCTCCAGATACGCAGTATTTT.